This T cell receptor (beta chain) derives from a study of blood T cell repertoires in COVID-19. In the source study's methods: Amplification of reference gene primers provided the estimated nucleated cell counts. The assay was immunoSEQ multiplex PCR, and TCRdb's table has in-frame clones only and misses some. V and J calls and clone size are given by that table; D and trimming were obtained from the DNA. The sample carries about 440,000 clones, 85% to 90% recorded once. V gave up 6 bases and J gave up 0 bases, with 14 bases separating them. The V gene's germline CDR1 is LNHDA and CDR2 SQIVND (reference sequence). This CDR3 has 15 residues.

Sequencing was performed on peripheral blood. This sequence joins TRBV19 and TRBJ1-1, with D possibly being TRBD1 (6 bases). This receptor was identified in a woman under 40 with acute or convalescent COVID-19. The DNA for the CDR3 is TGTGCCAGTAGGAACTCGGACAGACTGAACACTGAAGCTTTCTTT. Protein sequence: CASRNSDRLNTEAFF.